Described below is a single T cell receptor beta chain sequence and its context. This sample is drawn from a study of T-cell reconstitution after alpha-beta-depleted transplantation in children. Unique molecular identifiers were incorporated into the prepared TCRbeta library. MiXCR, run by TCRdb on the PCR reads, gives a single entry per CDR3 protein. This table holds hundreds of thousands of distinct CDR3 sequences, around 17% found once. CDR3 length: 14 amino acids. V gave up 4 bases and J gave up 4 bases; unmatched junction bases: 2. Germline CDR1 reads LNHNV; CDR2 reads YYDKDF (reference sequence).

The starting material was PBMCs from the stem cell graft donor, obtained from the stem cell graft. This sequence originates from a human donor who donated a stem cell graft to a child with acute myeloid leukemia. The rearrangement joins TRBV15 to TRBJ2-1; 9 bases agree with TRBD2. The CDR3 reads CATSKRGVYNEQFF. The CDR3 coding sequence is TGTGCCACCAGCAAGCGGGGGGTATACAATGAGCAGTTCTTC.